A single sample is the source of the 6 T cell receptor beta chains below, sequenced in a study of blood T cells in healthy people across ages. A sample-barcoded 5' primer and a J-beta primer mix were used in a second PCR of about 6 to 11 cycles. TCRdb reprocessed the 5' RACE reads with MiXCR, giving one entry per CDR3 protein. The sample lists more than 650,000 distinct CDR3 sequences, approximately 21% seen once, with approximately 20% in the top ten. Source material: blood. These receptors all stem from a man aged 70-80 years in good health.

This clonotype was seen more than once but under ten times. The chain links TRBV24-1 to TRBJ2-3, with 7 bases lining up with TRBD2. The trim removed 2 bases at V and 6 bases at J, leaving 7 bases unmatched. Germline assignment: CDR1 KGHDR and CDR2 SFDVKD. The CDR3 is made up of 15 amino acids. CDR3 DNA: TGTGCCACCAGTGATTATGGGCGGGAGTCGGATACGCAGTATTTT. Protein product: CATSDYGRESDTQYF.

This chain links TRBV3-1 with TRBJ2-5; the D gene is possibly TRBD2 (5 bases). The V and J ends lost 5 bases and 2 bases respectively, with 15 bases between them. The CDR3 totals 15 residues. Germline CDR1 is LGHDT and CDR2 is YNNKEL (reference sequence). The CDR3: CASSFTSSRQETQYF. CDR3 nucleotides: TGTGCCAGCAGCTTCACCTCTAGCAGGCAAGAGACCCAGTACTTC.

This chain uses TRBV7-9 with TRBJ2-4; D ambiguous. The CDR3 is 14 residues long. In germline, CDR1 is SEHNR, CDR2 FQNEAQ (reference sequence). V lost 4 bases and J 8 bases, leaving 15 bases between the germline ends. CDR3 sequence: CASSSTETPHIQYF. The CDR3 coding sequence is TGTGCCAGCAGCTCGACGGAGACCCCCCACATTCAGTACTTC.

This clonotype came up a few times. The genes are TRBV12-3 or TRBV12-4 and TRBJ2-5; 11 bases map to TRBD2. The J call is doubtful: the DNA matches TRBJ2-1 better. This CDR3 has 15 residues. CDR3 in DNA: TGTGCCAGCAGTAAAGGCTCTAGCGGGGGGAGTGAGCAGTTCTTC. The encoded protein is CASSKGSSGGSEQFF.

This clonotype was seen repeatedly, ten times or more. The chain carries TRBV7-9 and TRBJ1-1; D not certain. This CDR3 has 11 amino acids. In germline, CDR1 is SEHNR, CDR2 FQNEAQ (reference sequence). V was cut by 5 bases and J by 7 bases, with 8 bases left in between. The CDR3 sequence is CASSRTGEAFF. DNA for the CDR3: TGTGCCAGCAGCCGGACGGGTGAAGCTTTCTTT.

The DNA of the CDR3 is TGTGCCAGCAGTTACTCACTAGCGGCCACCCACGAGCAGTACTTC. Translation: CASSYSLAATHEQYF. V usage is TRBV6-5 and J usage is TRBJ2-5; 8 bases fit TRBD2. The J call may not be correct, given that the DNA end is closer to TRBJ2-7. This CDR3 is built from 15 residues. CDR1 is MNHEY and CDR2 is SVGAGI in the germline V gene.